This T cell receptor beta chain was recovered during a study of response to subunit inactivated influenza vaccine. This clonotype was picked up a small number of times. The CDR3 has 17 residues. The ends lost 5 bases at V and 1 base at J; junction bases unmatched: 13. In germline, CDR1 is DFQATT, CDR2 SNEGSKA (reference sequence). TCRdb passed the RT-PCR reads through MiXCR, listing each CDR3 protein once. Of 400,000 to 650,000 distinct CDR3 sequences in the sample, approximately 7.8% were seen once. The receptor's source is a man aged 45 to 75 who received an inactivated influenza vaccine. Source: PBMCs from blood, taken around 25 months after vaccination. The chain carries TRBV20-1 and TRBJ2-3; 9 bases align to TRBD2. DNA of the CDR3: TGCAGTGCTGGATCGACCGGGACTAGCAGCCGCACAGATACGCAGTATTTT. Its translation: CSAGSTGTSSRTDTQYF.